These T cell receptor beta chains were read from a single sample in a study of T-cell reconstitution after alpha-beta-depleted transplantation in children. TCRdb fed the PCR reads into MiXCR, producing one record per CDR3 protein. The sample consists of around 700,000 distinct CDR3 sequences, roughly 14% of them appearing once. The specimen comprised PBMCs, sampled before TCRalphabeta/CD19-depleted stem cell transplant. These receptors were collected from a girl aged 2 to 9 with congenital amegakaryocytic thrombocytopenia, due to receive a stem cell transplant. CDR3s include the opening cysteine and the closing phenylalanine or tryptophan. The D gene is left open where the match is weak. Size is stated for part of the rows, as once, few or many counts, or as a class when the clone is expanded.

>many|TRBV27|TRBJ2-3|TRBD2
CASLGLAGVRDTQYF
TGTGCCAGCTTGGGACTAGCGGGGGTCCGGGATACGCAGTATTTT
>many|TRBV6-6|TRBJ1-3|.
CASRSHSGNTIYF
TGTGCCAGCAGATCGCACTCTGGAAACACCATATATTTT
>few|TRBV27|TRBJ2-7|.
CASSSLGGAIEQYF
TGTGCCAGCAGCAGCTTGGGGGGGGCTATCGAGCAGTACTTC
>.|TRBV27|TRBJ2-7|TRBD2
CASSLGASGLDEQYF
TGTGCCAGCAGTTTAGGGGCTAGCGGGCTCGACGAGCAGTACTTC
>many|TRBV12-3/TRBV12-4|TRBJ2-1|TRBD2
CASSPGLLNEQFF
TGTGCCAGCAGCCCGGGACTACTCAATGAGCAGTTCTTC
>many|TRBV27|TRBJ2-1|TRBD2
CASSLSTFDSSGVWNEQFF
TGTGCCAGCAGTTTATCGACCTTTGACTCTAGCGGGGTTTGGAATGAGCAGTTCTTC
>many|TRBV29-1|TRBJ1-1|.
CSVPRGSTEAFF
TGCAGCGTTCCCAGAGGGAGCACTGAAGCTTTCTTT
>many|TRBV5-1|TRBJ2-7|.
CASSLELPALGEQYF
TGCGCCAGCAGCTTGGAACTTCCAGCTCTCGGGGAGCAGTACTTC
>many|TRBV20-1|TRBJ2-2|TRBD2
CSARDYFASGSAGELFF
TGCAGTGCTAGAGATTATTTCGCTAGCGGGAGCGCCGGGGAGCTGTTTTTT
>many|TRBV24-1|TRBJ2-3|.
CATSQGYYSTDTQYF
TGTGCCACGTCACAGGGTTACTACTCCACAGATACGCAGTATTTT
>many|TRBV5-1|TRBJ2-1|TRBD2
CASSLVASGSNEQFF
TGCGCCAGCAGCTTGGTGGCTAGCGGGAGTAATGAGCAGTTCTTC
>many|TRBV10-2|TRBJ2-5|.
CASSVTEGETQYF
TGCGCCAGCAGTGTGACGGAGGGAGAGACCCAGTACTTC
>many|TRBV5-1|TRBJ1-5|.
CASSAGDSNQPQHF
TGCGCCAGCAGCGCGGGCGATAGCAATCAGCCCCAGCATTTT
>many|TRBV20-1|TRBJ1-6|.
CSARDRGGSSPLHF
TGCAGTGCTAGAGATCGGGGGGGATCTTCACCCCTCCACTTT
>many|TRBV29-1|TRBJ2-1|TRBD1
CSVAETGGYNEQFF
TGCAGCGTTGCCGAGACAGGGGGGTACAATGAGCAGTTCTTC
>.|TRBV20-1|TRBJ2-7|.
CSARDSVSGFPFYEQYF
TGCAGTGCTAGAGATTCGGTTAGCGGATTCCCTTTCTACGAGCAGTACTTC
>.|TRBV5-1|TRBJ2-5|TRBD2
CASSYKLHLAGGQETQYF
TGCGCCAGCAGCTACAAGCTACACCTAGCGGGAGGGCAGGAGACCCAGTACTTC
>many|TRBV20-1|TRBJ1-1|.
CSAILSRAGGAFF
TGCAGTGCTATTCTATCCAGGGCGGGGGGAGCTTTCTTT
>.|TRBV7-6|TRBJ2-2|TRBD2
CASSPPTSGRGRTGELFF
TGTGCCAGCAGCCCACCGACTAGCGGGAGGGGAAGAACCGGGGAGCTGTTTTTT
>.|TRBV2|TRBJ2-2|.
CASKKSFPGELFF
TGTGCCAGCAAAAAATCGTTCCCCGGGGAGCTGTTTTTT
>.|TRBV5-4|TRBJ2-2|.
CASSLAGGASGELFF
TGTGCCAGCAGCTTGGCCGGGGGCGCTTCCGGGGAGCTGTTTTTT
>many|TRBV6-1|TRBJ2-7|.
CASILRATYEQYF
TGTGCCAGCATATTACGAGCCACCTACGAGCAGTACTTC
>few|TRBV20-1|TRBJ2-2|.
CSATHSSRGNTGELFF
TGCAGTGCTACTCATAGTTCGCGGGGCAACACCGGGGAGCTGTTTTTT
>many|TRBV18|TRBJ2-5|.
CASSPRTNQETQYF
TGTGCCAGCTCACCACGTACAAACCAAGAGACCCAGTACTTC
>many|TRBV11-2|TRBJ2-3|.
CASRTGRSTDTQYF
TGTGCCAGCAGAACGGGGCGAAGCACAGATACGCAGTATTTT
>many|TRBV20-1|TRBJ1-1|.
CSANPYAGGITEAFF
TGCAGTGCCAACCCTTATGCGGGAGGGATCACTGAAGCTTTCTTT
>few|TRBV5-1|TRBJ2-5|.
CASSWIRQETQYF
TGCGCCAGCAGCTGGATACGCCAAGAGACCCAGTACTTC
>many|TRBV27|TRBJ1-1|TRBD1
CASRIFRGTGAINTEAFF
TGTGCCAGCCGAATCTTTCGCGGAACAGGGGCAATTAACACTGAAGCTTTCTTT
>few|TRBV27|TRBJ2-1|.
CASSTQALNEQFF
TGTGCCAGCAGCACCCAGGCCCTTAATGAGCAGTTCTTC
>few|TRBV12-3/TRBV12-4|TRBJ2-2|TRBD1
CASRRGPANTGELFF
TGTGCCAGCAGAAGGGGGCCCGCGAACACCGGGGAGCTGTTTTTT
>.|TRBV11-2|TRBJ2-1|TRBD1
CASSHYFAGTGVNEQFF
TGTGCCAGCAGCCATTACTTCGCCGGGACAGGGGTCAATGAGCAGTTCTTC
>.|TRBV27|TRBJ2-3|TRBD2
CASSLAAGVGDTQYF
TGTGCCAGCAGTTTAGCGGCGGGAGTTGGGGATACGCAGTATTTT
>few|TRBV5-1|TRBJ2-1|.
CASSPRARVSYNEQFF
TGCGCCAGCAGCCCGAGGGCGAGGGTCTCCTACAATGAGCAGTTCTTC
>.|TRBV7-6|TRBJ2-5|TRBD1
CASVEGQGSGETQYF
TGTGCTAGCGTAGAGGGACAGGGATCGGGAGAGACCCAGTACTTC
>many|TRBV4-1|TRBJ2-2|TRBD2
CASSPWWGSGRAGELFF
TGCGCCAGCAGCCCCTGGTGGGGTAGCGGGAGGGCCGGGGAGCTGTTTTTT
>.|TRBV10-3|TRBJ1-1|.
CAISESSQLNTEAFF
TGTGCCATCAGTGAGTCAAGCCAGCTGAACACTGAAGCTTTCTTT
>.|TRBV20-1|TRBJ1-5|.
CSVPRAGDQPQHF
TGCAGTGTCCCCCGGGCAGGAGATCAGCCCCAGCATTTT
>few|TRBV7-2|TRBJ1-2|.
CASSLVGIGTNYGYTF
TGTGCCAGCAGCTTAGTGGGCATAGGGACAAACTATGGCTACACCTTC
>few|TRBV20-1|TRBJ1-4|.
CSAPSTLRRGKLFF
TGCAGTGCTCCCTCGACCTTGAGGAGAGGGAAACTGTTTTTT
>.|TRBV5-1|TRBJ2-1|TRBD1
CASSLGGQGGNEQFF
TGCGCCAGCAGCTTAGGCGGACAGGGTGGGAATGAGCAGTTCTTC
>many|TRBV4-1|TRBJ2-5|.
CASSQVEQETQYF
TGCGCCAGCAGCCAGGTGGAACAAGAGACCCAGTACTTC